These 5 T cell receptor beta chains were sequenced from one sample in a study of blood T cell repertoires in COVID-19. TCRdb's copy holds only in-frame clones and misses some; the assay was immunoSEQ multiplex PCR. Here the sample spans roughly 260,000 clones, 82% being singletons. Sequenced material: peripheral blood. The receptors were sampled from a woman aged 18-30 years with acute or convalescent COVID-19.

The chain recombines TRBV9 with TRBJ2-1; a weak D match, TRBD2 (6 bases). With 0 bases removed from V and 10 bases from J, the gap between germline ends came to 14 bases. CDR3 length: 14 residues. Per the germline V gene, CDR1 is SGDLS and CDR2 is YYNGEE. CDR3 nucleotides: TGTGCCAGCAGCGTAGACTCCCGGGGGAGGGAGCAGTTCTTC. Its translation is CASSVDSRGREQFF.

The chain employs TRBV5-6 and TRBJ2-1; D might be TRBD2 (6 bases). The CDR3 is 15 residues long. Germline values: CDR1 SGHDT, CDR2 YYEEEE. V was trimmed by 1 base and J by 1 base, leaving 9 bases between them. The CDR3: CASSLTSRSYNEQFF. The CDR3 coding sequence is TGTGCCAGCAGCTTGACTAGCCGTTCCTACAATGAGCAGTTCTTC.

V and J are TRBV29-1 and TRBJ1-1; no firm D call. V dropped 4 bases and J dropped 0 bases, with 12 bases sitting between them. Germline loops: CDR1 SQVTM, CDR2 ANQGSEA. The CDR3 has 14 amino acids. CDR3 nucleotides: TGCAGCGTTGGTATGGTCGCGGTGAACACTGAAGCTTTCTTT. Residues: CSVGMVAVNTEAFF.

With regard to this clone: One end of the junction does not line up with germline, which may come from a read error. The chain has TRBV2 and TRBJ2-7; TRBD2 agrees at 8 bases. The CDR3 totals 14 residues. From germline, CDR1 is SNHLY and CDR2 FYNNEI. CDR3 sequence (DNA): TGTGCCAGCAGTGGCGGGGGGCGGCCGTGGCGGTTAAACTTC. Residues: CASSGGGRPWRLNF.

This rearrangement joins TRBV10-3 to TRBJ1-1; 9 bases are shared with TRBD1. V shed 0 bases, J shed 11 bases, and the junction held 7 bases outside the gene matches. Looked up from germline, CDR1 is ENHRY and CDR2 is SYGVKD. The CDR3 loop spans 14 amino acids. The CDR3 sequence is CAISESTGGLGAFF. The CDR3 DNA follows: TGTGCCATCAGTGAGTCAACAGGGGGCTTAGGGGCTTTCTTT.